The clone carrying this T cell receptor (beta chain) was detected a few times. Its antigen is not identified. Construction of TCR beta libraries relied on iRepertoire HTBI primers and on Arm-PCR targeting CDR3 regions. MiXCR, applied by TCRdb to the multiplex PCR reads, yields one record per CDR3 protein. Altogether 350,000 to 500,000 distinct CDR3 sequences are present, over 15% being singletons, with the ten largest covering under 30%. This record belongs to a study of regulatory T cells in long-lasting Graves disease. Study in general: Graves' patients, newly diagnosed, had taken antithyroid drugs under 3 months. Study results and caveats: Newly diagnosed patients shared 850 to 1,000 public clonotypes; persistent patients shared about 2,500.

The time point was: newly diagnosed GD, antithyroid drugs for less than 3 months. PBMCs were the source of the RNA used for TCR sequencing. CDR1 and CDR2 (germline): MDHEN, SYDVKM. The V segment lost 4 bases and the J segment 5 bases; nucleotides outside the gene matches: 2. This CDR3 contains 12 residues. The sample also formed part of further work on T cells in Graves' hyperthyroidism and ophthalmopathy. As that report states: Initially, a first-round RT-PCR of the TCR CDR3 employed the HTBI primer set.

The source of this sequence is a woman younger than 35 with Graves disease. The input for sequencing was peripheral blood mononuclear cells (PBMCs), taken at new diagnosis, from a patient treated with antithyroid drugs. The chain couples TRBV28 to TRBJ2-7; 7 nucleotides line up with TRBD1. The CDR3 region has the DNA TGTGCCAGCAGTTGGGGGACAGACGAGCAGTACTTC. Its translation: CASSWGTDEQYF.